The rows below give T cell receptor beta chains drawn from one sample of a study of identical twins. TCRdb passed the 5' RACE reads through MiXCR, listing each CDR3 protein once. The sample consists of under 250,000 distinct CDR3 sequences, 10% to 15% of them appearing once. This sample also belongs to another study, concerning yellow fever vaccine responses in identical twins.

The material sequenced was memory (CD45RO+) T cells sorted from blood. These receptors all come from a woman younger than 30 in good health. Each CDR3 is given with its conserved first and last residue. D genes are given only for firm matches. Expanded clones are given a class, and other clones once, few, many or no size at all.

TRBD1 | TRBJ2-6 | TRBV12-3/TRBV12-4 | . | TGTGCCAGCAGTTCGAACCGGGACAGCCACGCGACCAACGTCCTGACTTTC | CASSSNRDSHATNVLTF
. | TRBJ1-5 | TRBV6-5 | . | TGTGCCAGCAGTTACTCGGGTGCCAATCAGCCCCAGCATTTT | CASSYSGANQPQHF
TRBD2 | TRBJ2-2 | TRBV3-1 | many | TGTGCCAGCAGCCATATCCGGGAGGAGACCGGGGAGCTGTTTTTT | CASSHIREETGELFF
TRBD1 | TRBJ2-4 | TRBV18 | . | TGTGCCAGCTCACGGGGACAGGGGTCGGACAAAAACATTCAGTACTTC | CASSRGQGSDKNIQYF
. | TRBJ2-7 | TRBV11-2 | few | TGTGCCAGCAGCGCCATACGGGGGTCCCAGGGTTGGGAGCAGTACTTC | CASSAIRGSQGWEQYF
. | TRBJ2-4 | TRBV7-9 | . | TGTGCCAGCAGTCAGACAGGCAGCGACGGCAAAAACATTCAGTACTTC | CASSQTGSDGKNIQYF
. | TRBJ2-1 | TRBV7-7 | many | TGTGCTAGCAGCTCCAGTACGGGGCGACCCGACAATGAGCAGTTCTTC | CASSSSTGRPDNEQFF
. | TRBJ2-3 | TRBV7-7 | many | TGTGCTAGCAGCTTAGGGCACGGAACCACAGATACGCAGTATTTT | CASSLGHGTTDTQYF
TRBD1 | TRBJ2-2 | TRBV29-1 | few | TGCAGCGTGTACAGGGGGCCCGACACCGGGGAGCTGTTTTTT | CSVYRGPDTGELFF
. | TRBJ1-2 | TRBV20-1 | few | TGCAGTGCTAGACCAGGGGAGGGTGGCTACACCTTC | CSARPGEGGYTF
. | TRBJ1-2 | TRBV4-1 | . | TGCGCCAGCAGCCAAGATCTCGGACAGTTGTATGGCTACACCTTC | CASSQDLGQLYGYTF
. | TRBJ2-1 | TRBV12-3/TRBV12-4 | many | TGTGCCAGCAGTCTTGGAGGGGGGGGCAATGAGCAGTTCTTC | CASSLGGGGNEQFF
. | TRBJ2-2 | TRBV7-2 | few | TGTGCCAGCAGCTTAGGGGTAGTGGCTACCGGGGAGCTGTTTTTT | CASSLGVVATGELFF
. | TRBJ2-7 | TRBV6-5 | . | TGTGCCAGCAGTTACTCGCATACAGGCCCCTACGAGCAGTACTTC | CASSYSHTGPYEQYF
TRBD2 | TRBJ2-5 | TRBV20-1 | . | TGCAGTGCAGGCCGGGGGGGCCAGAAAACCCAGTACTTC | CSAGRGGQKTQYF
. | TRBJ1-6 | TRBV6-1 | . | TGTGCCAGCAGTGACGGGGTTTCTGGCTATAATTCACCCCTCCACTTT | CASSDGVSGYNSPLHF
. | TRBJ2-1 | TRBV12-3/TRBV12-4 | many | TGTGCCAGCAGTCAGTTGGGGGCGGGGCACTACAATGAGCAGTTCTTC | CASSQLGAGHYNEQFF
. | TRBJ2-5 | TRBV18 | . | TGTGCCAGCTCACCAAACGCAGGAGGAGTAGAGACCCAGTACTTC | CASSPNAGGVETQYF
TRBD2 | TRBJ2-1 | TRBV6-2/TRBV6-3 | . | TGTGCCACCCGGACTAGCGGGAAGGACAATGAGCAGTTCTTC | CATRTSGKDNEQFF
. | TRBJ2-5 | TRBV5-1 | . | TGCGCCAGCAGCCCAGAATTTAGGGACCAGTGGAAGACCCAGTACTTC | CASSPEFRDQWKTQYF
TRBD2 | TRBJ2-3 | TRBV18 | . | TGTGCCAGCTCAATGGGACTAGCGGGACCCGATACGCAGTATTTT | CASSMGLAGPDTQYF
. | TRBJ2-2 | TRBV5-4 | few | TGTGCCAGCAGCCCGGAACTGACCGGGGAGCTGTTTTTT | CASSPELTGELFF
TRBD2 | TRBJ2-7 | TRBV4-2 | . | TGTGCCAGCAGCGGGAGCGGGAGTCCACCCAACGAGCAGTACTTC | CASSGSGSPPNEQYF
. | TRBJ2-1 | TRBV7-2 | . | TGTGCCAGCAGCTTAAAGGGCCGTGGAGAGCAGTTCTTC | CASSLKGRGEQFF
TRBD1 | TRBJ2-2 | TRBV9 | few | TGTGCCAGCACCCGGGACAGCCCATACACCGGGGAGCTGTTTTTT | CASTRDSPYTGELFF
. | TRBJ1-1 | TRBV29-1 | few | TGCAGTACCTCCCAGGGTGAAGCTTTCTTT | CSTSQGEAFF
. | TRBJ2-3 | TRBV2 | . | TGTGCCAGCAGCGAGTCGAGGGTCCTAGATACGCAGTATTTT | CASSESRVLDTQYF
. | TRBJ2-5 | TRBV5-1 | few | TGCGCCAGCCGCCCCTTCGGAGGTGGCTACCAAGAGACCCAGTACTTC | CASRPFGGGYQETQYF
. | TRBJ2-7 | TRBV4-3 | . | TGCGCCAGCAGCCAAGATTCTGGACGGGCGAGCGGAAAGCAGTACTTC | CASSQDSGRASGKQYF
TRBD2 | TRBJ2-1 | TRBV4-2 | many | TGTGCCAGCAGCCCCGTAGGACCTAGCGGGGGGGCCGATGAGCAGTTCTTC | CASSPVGPSGGADEQFF
. | TRBJ2-7 | TRBV27 | . | TGTGCCAGCAGTTCCGTAGGTTGGGGCCAGAACTACGAGCAGTACTTC | CASSSVGWGQNYEQYF
. | TRBJ2-7 | TRBV11-2 | . | TGTGCCAGCAGCTTAAATTCAGGGGAGAACTACGAGCAGTACTTC | CASSLNSGENYEQYF
. | TRBJ2-2 | TRBV11-3 | many | TGTGCCAGCAGCTTCCGGGACACCGGGGAGCTGTTTTTT | CASSFRDTGELFF
. | TRBJ2-7 | TRBV4-1 | many | TGCGCCAGCAGCCAGACGGGGGACTTTTACGAGCAGTACTTC | CASSQTGDFYEQYF
TRBD2 | TRBJ2-5 | TRBV4-3 | few | TGCGCCAGCAGCCAATCGAGGACTAGCGGGAGGTCGGAGACCCAGTACTTC | CASSQSRTSGRSETQYF
TRBD1 | TRBJ1-2 | TRBV5-1 | many | TGCGCCAGCAGCTTCCAGGGGGCGGTGTCTGACTATGGCTACACCTTC | CASSFQGAVSDYGYTF
TRBD2 | TRBJ2-5 | TRBV7-2 | . | TGTGCCAGCAGGGCTAGCGGGAGCCAAGAGACCCAGTACTTC | CASRASGSQETQYF
TRBD1 | TRBJ2-7 | TRBV12-3/TRBV12-4 | . | TGTGCCAGCAGTTCGATGACAGGGTTCGTCTACGAGCAGTACTTC | CASSSMTGFVYEQYF
TRBD2 | TRBJ2-3 | TRBV5-1 | few | TGCGCCAGCAGACAACTAGCGGGAGCTGAAGATACGCAGTATTTT | CASRQLAGAEDTQYF
TRBD1 | TRBJ2-2 | TRBV29-1 | . | TGCAGCGTTGGGGGGATCAGGGGGTCCGGGGAGCTGTTTTTT | CSVGGIRGSGELFF
. | TRBJ2-3 | TRBV19 | . | TGTGCCAGTAGTATAACCCGGACAGCAGATACGCAGTATTTT | CASSITRTADTQYF
. | TRBJ2-1 | TRBV21-1 | few | TGTGCCAGCAGCAGCGGGCGGGAAAGCGCGTGGCCGGGCTTCTTC | CASSSGRESAWPGFF
. | TRBJ2-1 | TRBV9 | . | TGTGCCAGCAGCGTAGATAAAGGGCGCAATGAGCAGTTCTTC | CASSVDKGRNEQFF
TRBD1 | TRBJ1-1 | TRBV11-2 | few | TGTGCCAGCACCCGACAGGGAGGAGCGGTGAACACTGAAGCTTTCTTT | CASTRQGGAVNTEAFF
TRBD1 | TRBJ2-1 | TRBV6-1 | few | TGTGCCAGCAGAGCGACAGGGGACGTAAATGAGCAGTTCTTC | CASRATGDVNEQFF
TRBD2 | TRBJ2-3 | TRBV15 | many | TGTGCCACCAGCAGAGAACTAGCGGGAGGAGGAGATACGCAGTATTTT | CATSRELAGGGDTQYF
TRBD1 | TRBJ1-6 | TRBV6-1 | . | TGTGCCAGCAATAGGGACAGGGGAACCAATTCACCCCTCCACTTT | CASNRDRGTNSPLHF
TRBD2 | TRBJ2-1 | TRBV7-2 | few | TGTGCCAGCAGCTTAACGTCTAGCGGGGGACGCGAGCAGTTCTTC | CASSLTSSGGREQFF
TRBD2 | TRBJ2-1 | TRBV25-1 | many | TGTGCCAGCCGGGCAGCGGGAGCCGTCAATGAGCAGTTCTTC | CASRAAGAVNEQFF
. | TRBJ2-4 | TRBV7-6 | . | TGTGCCAGCAGCTTAGCGCCTGTGAGGGCAGGGGAGACACTAGCCAAAAACATTCAGTACTTC | CASSLAPVRAGETLAKNIQYF